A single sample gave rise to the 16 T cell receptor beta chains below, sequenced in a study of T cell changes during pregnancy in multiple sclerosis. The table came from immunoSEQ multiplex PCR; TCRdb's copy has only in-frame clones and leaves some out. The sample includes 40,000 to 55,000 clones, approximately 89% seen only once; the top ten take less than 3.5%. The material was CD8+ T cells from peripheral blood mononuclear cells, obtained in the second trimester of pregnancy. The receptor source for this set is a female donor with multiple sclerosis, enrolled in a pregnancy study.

The CDR3 protein is CASSPGQGALYEQYF. CDR3 DNA sequence: TGTGCCAGCAGCCCGGGACAGGGGGCATTGTACGAGCAGTACTTC. V is TRBV6-4 and J is TRBJ2-7, with 12 positions matching TRBD1. This CDR3 contains 15 residues. Germline loops: CDR1 MRHNA, CDR2 SNTAGT. V lost 6 bases to trimming and J lost 4 bases; unmatched junction nucleotides: 7.

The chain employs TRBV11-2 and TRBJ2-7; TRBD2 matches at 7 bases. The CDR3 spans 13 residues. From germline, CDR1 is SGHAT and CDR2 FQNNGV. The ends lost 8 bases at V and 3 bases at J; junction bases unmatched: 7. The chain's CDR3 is CASGSSGVYEQYF. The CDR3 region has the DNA TGTGCCAGCGGCTCTAGCGGCGTCTACGAGCAGTACTTC.

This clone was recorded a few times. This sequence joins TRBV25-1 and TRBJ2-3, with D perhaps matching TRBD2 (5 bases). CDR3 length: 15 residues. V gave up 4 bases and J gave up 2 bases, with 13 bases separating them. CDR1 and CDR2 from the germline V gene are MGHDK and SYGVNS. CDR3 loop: CASSVGSGYTDTQYF. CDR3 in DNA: TGTGCCAGCAGTGTAGGAAGCGGTTACACAGATACGCAGTATTTT.

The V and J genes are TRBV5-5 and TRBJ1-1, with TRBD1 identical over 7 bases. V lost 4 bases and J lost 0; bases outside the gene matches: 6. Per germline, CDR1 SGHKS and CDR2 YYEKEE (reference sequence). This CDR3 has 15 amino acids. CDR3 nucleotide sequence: TGTGCCAGCAGCGTTTCCAGGGGGATGAACACTGAAGCTTTCTTT. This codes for CASSVSRGMNTEAFF.

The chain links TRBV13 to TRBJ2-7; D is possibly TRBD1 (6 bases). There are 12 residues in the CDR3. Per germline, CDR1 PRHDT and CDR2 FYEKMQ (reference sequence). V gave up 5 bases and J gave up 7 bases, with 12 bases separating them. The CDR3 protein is CASSPRTVEQYF. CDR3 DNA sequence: TGTGCCAGCAGCCCCAGGACAGTTGAGCAGTACTTC.

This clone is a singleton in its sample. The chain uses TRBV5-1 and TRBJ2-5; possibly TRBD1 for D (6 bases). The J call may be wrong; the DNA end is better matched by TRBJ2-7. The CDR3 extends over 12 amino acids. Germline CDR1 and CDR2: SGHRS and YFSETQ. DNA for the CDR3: TGCGCCAGCAGCTTAGACAGGTACGAGCAGTACTTC. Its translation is CASSLDRYEQYF.

CDR3 DNA sequence: TGCGCCAGCAGCCAAGATGGTTCTAGCGGGGGCGGGGAGACCCAGTACTTC. It encodes CASSQDGSSGGGETQYF. V is TRBV4-1 and J is TRBJ2-5, with 10 bases that match TRBD2. Germline V CDR1 and CDR2: MGHRA, YSYEKL. Unmatched junction bases numbered 9, after V lost 0 bases and J lost 5 bases. This CDR3 comprises 17 residues.

The CDR3 sequence is CASSDRGPGSNQPQHF. The CDR3 bases are TGCGCCAGCAGCGACAGGGGGCCGGGGAGCAATCAGCCCCAGCATTTT. This chain uses TRBV4-1 with TRBJ1-5; 10 nucleotides match TRBD1. CDR1 and CDR2 (germline): MGHRA, YSYEKL. The CDR3 spans 16 residues. V lost 5 bases to trimming and J lost 1 base; unmatched junction nucleotides: 5.

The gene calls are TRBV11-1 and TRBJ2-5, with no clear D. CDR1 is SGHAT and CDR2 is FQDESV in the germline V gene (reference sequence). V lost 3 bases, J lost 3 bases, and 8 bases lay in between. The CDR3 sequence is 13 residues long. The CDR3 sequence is CASSFRVEETQYF. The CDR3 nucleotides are TGTGCCAGCAGCTTCCGGGTGGAAGAGACCCAGTACTTC.

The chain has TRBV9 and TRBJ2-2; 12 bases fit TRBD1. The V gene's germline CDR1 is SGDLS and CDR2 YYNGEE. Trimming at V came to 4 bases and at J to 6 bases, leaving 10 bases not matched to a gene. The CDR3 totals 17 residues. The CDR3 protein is CASSHPGTGGVAGELFF. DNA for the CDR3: TGTGCCAGCAGCCACCCGGGGACAGGGGGCGTCGCCGGGGAGCTGTTTTTT.

CDR3 sequence: CASSIDLAGANQPQHF. The CDR3 bases are TGTGCCAGTAGTATAGATTTGGCAGGGGCAAATCAGCCCCAGCATTTT. This chain links TRBV19 with TRBJ1-5; TRBD1 might be the D (6 bases). CDR3 size: 16 residues. The V end lost 0 bases, the J end lost 4 bases, and 13 bases lay between the germline ends. The germline gives CDR1 LNHDA, CDR2 SQIVND (reference sequence).

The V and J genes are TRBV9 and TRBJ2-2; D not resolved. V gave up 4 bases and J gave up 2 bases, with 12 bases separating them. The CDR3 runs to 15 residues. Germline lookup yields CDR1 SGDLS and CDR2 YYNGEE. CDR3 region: CASSPPVLNTGELFF. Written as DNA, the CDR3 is TGTGCCAGCAGCCCCCCTGTACTCAACACCGGGGAGCTGTTTTTT.

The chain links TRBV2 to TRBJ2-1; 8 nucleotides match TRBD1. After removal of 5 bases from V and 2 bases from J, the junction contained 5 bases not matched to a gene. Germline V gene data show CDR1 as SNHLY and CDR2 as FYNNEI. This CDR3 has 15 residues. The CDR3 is CASSNPGQAYNEQFF. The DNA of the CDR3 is TGTGCCAGCAGTAACCCGGGACAGGCCTACAATGAGCAGTTCTTC.

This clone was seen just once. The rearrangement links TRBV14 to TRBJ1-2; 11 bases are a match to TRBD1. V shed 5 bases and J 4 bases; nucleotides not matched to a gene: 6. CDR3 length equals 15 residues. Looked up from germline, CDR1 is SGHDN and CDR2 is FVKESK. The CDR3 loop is CASSDRTGGFYGYTF. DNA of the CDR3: TGTGCCAGCAGCGATCGGACAGGGGGCTTCTATGGCTACACCTTC.

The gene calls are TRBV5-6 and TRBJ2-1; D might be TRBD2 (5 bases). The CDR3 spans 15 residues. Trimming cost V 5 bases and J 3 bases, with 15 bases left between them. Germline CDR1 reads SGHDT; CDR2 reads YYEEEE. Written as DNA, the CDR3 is TGTGCCAGCAGGCTTACTACGGGGAGCTACAATGAGCAGTTCTTC. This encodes CASRLTTGSYNEQFF.

CDR3 coding DNA: TGTGCCAGCAGCTTTCTGCCTGAACAGGAAGGCAATCAGCCCCAGCATTTT. This gives the protein CASSFLPEQEGNQPQHF. This rearrangement joins TRBV7-3 to TRBJ1-5; D perhaps matches TRBD1 (5 bases). Trimming took 3 bases from V and 2 from J, leaving 17 bases between them. CDR1 and CDR2 from the germline V gene are SGHTA and FQGTGA. This CDR3 has 17 residues.